This T cell receptor (beta chain) was retrieved from a study of breast tumors, draining lymph nodes, adjacent tissues (dated by TCRdb to the mid-2010s). About the full investigation: Breast cancer patients provided tumor, adjacent nontumor tissue and axillary lymph nodes, and the study compared the TCR beta repertoires across these three sources. The study was designed to assess the relationships and possible T-cell exchange between tumor, surrounding tissue and draining lymph node repertoires in human breast cancer. General study outcomes and caveats: The data were judged consistent with most tumor T cells deriving from the lymph node and then expanding within tumor tissue. T-cell repertoire diversity in tumors was found to be lower than in lymph nodes but higher than in nontumor tissue, and preferential V and J gene usage was observed. Tumor and nontumor tissue repertoires were significantly more similar in luminal-like than in basal-like breast cancer. The conclusion that tumor T cells originate in lymph nodes was framed as consistent with a hypothesis rather than directly demonstrated.

This clonotype showed up just a few times. Its recognized antigen is unknown. Base quality data are lacking; no much larger clone is found one base away. For sequencing, an Illumina HiSeq 2000 was employed. TCR beta chain libraries were generated by multiplex PCR amplification. The amplified TCR beta chain products were analyzed by high-throughput sequencing. The public reads were quality trimmed at Q25 with fastp and then assembled into clones with MiXCR by TCRdb, keeping productive beta chains. Identical CDR3 proteins give one entry, which carries the most common genes and DNA. The sample records approximately 230,000 distinct CDR3 sequences, less than 45% of which are singletons. Of the sample, roughly 3.5% falls within the top ten clones. The axillary draining lymph nodes of breast cancer patients were the source of the lymph node samples. V lost 4 bases and J lost 1 base, and the count of bases not matched to a germline gene is 2. According to the germline V gene, CDR1 reads MGHDK and CDR2 reads SYGVNS. CDR3 length: 14 amino acids, cysteine to phenylalanine. The read is trimmed to its CDR3 DNA, 42 bases read in frame from base 1.

This TCR derives from a female donor with breast cancer. Some clones in this sample may be carry-over from other donors' samples. The sequenced sample consisted of axillary lymph node tissue. The rearrangement combines TRBV25-1 with TRBJ2-5; a stretch of 8 junction bases matches TRBD2. The nucleotide sequence is TGTGCCAGCAGTGTTACTAGCGGCCAAGAGACCCAGTACTTC. The translation is CASSVTSGQETQYF.